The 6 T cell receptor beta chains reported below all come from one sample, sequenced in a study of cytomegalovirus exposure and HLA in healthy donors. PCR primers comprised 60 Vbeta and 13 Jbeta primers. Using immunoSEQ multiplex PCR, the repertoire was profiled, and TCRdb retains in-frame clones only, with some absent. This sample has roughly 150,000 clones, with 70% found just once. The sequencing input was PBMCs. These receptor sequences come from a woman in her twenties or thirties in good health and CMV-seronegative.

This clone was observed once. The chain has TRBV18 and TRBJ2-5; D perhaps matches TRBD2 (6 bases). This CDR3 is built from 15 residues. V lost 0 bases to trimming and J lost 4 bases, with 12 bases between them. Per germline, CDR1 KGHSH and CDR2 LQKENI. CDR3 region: CASSPPGGGGETQYF. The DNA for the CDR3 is TGTGCCAGCTCACCACCGGGAGGCGGAGGAGAGACCCAGTACTTC.

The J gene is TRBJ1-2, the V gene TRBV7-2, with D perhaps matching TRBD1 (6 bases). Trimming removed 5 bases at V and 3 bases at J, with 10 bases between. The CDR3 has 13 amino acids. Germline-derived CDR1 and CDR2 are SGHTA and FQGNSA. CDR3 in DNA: TGTGCCAGCAGCCAGGACAGCTACTATGGCTACACCTTC. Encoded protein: CASSQDSYYGYTF.

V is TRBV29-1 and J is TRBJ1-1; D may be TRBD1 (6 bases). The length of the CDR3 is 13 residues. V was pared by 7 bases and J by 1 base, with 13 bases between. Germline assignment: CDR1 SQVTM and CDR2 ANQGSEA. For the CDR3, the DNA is TGCAGCGCTAGGGGACATAGGAACACTGAAGCTTTCTTT. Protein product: CSARGHRNTEAFF.

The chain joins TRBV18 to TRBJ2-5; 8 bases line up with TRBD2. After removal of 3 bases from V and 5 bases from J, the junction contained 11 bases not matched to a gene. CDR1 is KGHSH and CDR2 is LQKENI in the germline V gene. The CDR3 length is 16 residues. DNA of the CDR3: TGTGCCAGCTCACCTAATCTAGCGGGTAGGCGGGAGACCCAGTACTTC. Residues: CASSPNLAGRRETQYF.

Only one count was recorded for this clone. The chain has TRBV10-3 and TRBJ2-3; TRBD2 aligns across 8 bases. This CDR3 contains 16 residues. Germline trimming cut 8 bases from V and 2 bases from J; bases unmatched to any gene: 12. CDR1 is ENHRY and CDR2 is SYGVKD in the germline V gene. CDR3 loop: CAIAGSRGGITDTQYF. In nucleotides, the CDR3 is TGTGCCATCGCCGGGAGCCGGGGGGGAATCACAGATACGCAGTATTTT.

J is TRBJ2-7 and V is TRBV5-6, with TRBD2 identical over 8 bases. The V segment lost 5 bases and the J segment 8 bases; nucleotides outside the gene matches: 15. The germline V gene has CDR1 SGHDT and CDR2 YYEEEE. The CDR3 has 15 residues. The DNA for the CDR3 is TGTGCCAGCAGTCCCGGGGGGACTAGTGGGTGTCAGCAGTACGTC. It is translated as CASSPGGTSGCQQYV.